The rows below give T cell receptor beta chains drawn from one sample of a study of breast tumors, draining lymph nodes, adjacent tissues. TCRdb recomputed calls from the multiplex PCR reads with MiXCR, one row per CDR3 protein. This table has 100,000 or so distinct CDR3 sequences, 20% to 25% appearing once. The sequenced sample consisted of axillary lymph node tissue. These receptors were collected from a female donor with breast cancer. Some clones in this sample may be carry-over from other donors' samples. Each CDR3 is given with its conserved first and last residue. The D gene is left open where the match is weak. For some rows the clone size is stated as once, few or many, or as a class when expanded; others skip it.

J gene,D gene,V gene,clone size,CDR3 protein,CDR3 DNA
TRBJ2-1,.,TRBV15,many,CATSNLKGRTYNEQFF,TGTGCCACCAGCAACCTCAAGGGACGGACCTACAATGAGCAGTTCTTC
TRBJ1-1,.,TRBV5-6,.,CASSWGAPGTEAFF,TGTGCCAGCAGCTGGGGGGCCCCCGGCACTGAAGCTTTCTTT
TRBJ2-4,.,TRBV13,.,CASSLGIGRRLAKNIQYF,TGTGCCAGCAGCTTAGGCATTGGGAGGAGACTAGCCAAAAACATTCAGTACTTC
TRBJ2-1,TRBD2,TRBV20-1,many,CSVPAVAGYNEQFF,TGCAGTGTTCCCGCGGTAGCGGGATACAATGAGCAGTTCTTC
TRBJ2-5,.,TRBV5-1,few,CASRSPSQETQYF,TGCGCCAGCAGATCGCCCAGTCAAGAGACCCAGTACTTC
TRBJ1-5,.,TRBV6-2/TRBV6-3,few,CASSTLRGNQPQHF,TGTGCCAGCAGCACTCTCCGGGGCAATCAGCCCCAGCATTTT
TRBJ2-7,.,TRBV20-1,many,CSARDRSGSYEQYF,TGCAGTGCTAGAGATCGGAGCGGATCCTACGAGCAGTACTTC
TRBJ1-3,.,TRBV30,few,CAWRAGFVEGNTIYF,TGTGCCTGGAGGGCCGGGTTCGTGGAGGGAAACACCATATATTTT
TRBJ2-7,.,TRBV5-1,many,CASSLGQAVRYEQYF,TGCGCCAGCAGCTTGGGGCAGGCCGTTCGCTACGAGCAGTACTTC
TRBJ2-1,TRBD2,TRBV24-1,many,CATSEWGDGGSYNEQFF,TGTGCCACCAGTGAGTGGGGAGACGGGGGGTCCTACAATGAGCAGTTCTTC
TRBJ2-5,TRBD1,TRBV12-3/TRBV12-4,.,CASSFYSGQQETQYF,TGTGCCAGCAGTTTTTACTCGGGACAGCAAGAGACCCAGTACTTC
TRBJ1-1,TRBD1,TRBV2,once,CASSEQGVEAFF,TGTGCCAGCAGTGAACAGGGGGTTGAAGCTTTCTTT
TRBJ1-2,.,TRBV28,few,CASSSDRIRTKEKDGYTF,TGTGCCAGCAGTTCTGACCGCATCCGAACCAAGGAAAAGGATGGCTACACCTTC
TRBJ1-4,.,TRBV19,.,CASSIMGTNVKLFF,TGTGCCAGTAGTATAATGGGGACTAATGTAAAACTGTTTTTT
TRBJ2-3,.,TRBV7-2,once,CASSLVRGPDTQYF,TGTGCCAGCAGCTTAGTTCGGGGACCAGATACGCAGTATTTT
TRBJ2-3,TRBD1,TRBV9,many,CASSVGGGISTDTQYF,TGTGCCAGCAGCGTAGGAGGGGGCATCAGCACAGATACGCAGTATTTT
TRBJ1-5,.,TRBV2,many,CASSEYRNSNQPQHF,TGTGCCAGCAGTGAATATAGAAATAGCAATCAGCCCCAGCATTTT
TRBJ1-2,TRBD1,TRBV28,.,CASTPKGAGGYTF,TGTGCCAGCACCCCGAAGGGGGCTGGCGGCTACACCTTC
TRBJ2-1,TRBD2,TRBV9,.,CASSVEGSGRCEQFF,TGTGCCAGCAGCGTAGAAGGTAGCGGGCGGTGCGAGCAGTTCTTC
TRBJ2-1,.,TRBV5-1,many,CASSLDLGGYSEQFF,TGCGCCAGCAGCTTGGACTTAGGTGGTTACAGTGAGCAGTTCTTC
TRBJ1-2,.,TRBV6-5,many,CASSPRLANYGYTF,TGTGCCAGCAGTCCCCGTTTAGCTAACTATGGCTACACCTTC
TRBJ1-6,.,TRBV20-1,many,CSASVGGFRPLHF,TGCAGTGCTAGTGTTGGGGGATTCAGGCCCCTCCACTTT
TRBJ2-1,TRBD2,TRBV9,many,CASSEGLAGSNEQFF,TGTGCCAGCAGCGAAGGACTAGCGGGGAGTAATGAGCAGTTCTTC
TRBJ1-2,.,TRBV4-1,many,CASSQARDYGYTF,TGCGCCAGCAGCCAAGCACGGGACTATGGCTACACCTTC
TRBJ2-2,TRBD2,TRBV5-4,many,CASAAGGKGGELFF,TGTGCCAGCGCTGCGGGAGGGAAGGGCGGGGAGCTGTTTTTT
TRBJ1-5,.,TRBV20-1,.,CSARAGQRDQPQHF,TGCAGTGCTAGAGCCGGACAGCGCGATCAGCCCCAGCATTTT
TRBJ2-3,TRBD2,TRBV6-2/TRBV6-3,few,CASSPHRAGVGTDTQYF,TGTGCCAGCAGCCCCCATCGGGCGGGAGTGGGCACAGATACGCAGTATTTT
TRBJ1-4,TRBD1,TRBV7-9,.,CASSSGTGATNEKLFF,TGTGCCAGCAGCAGCGGCACAGGGGCAACTAATGAAAAACTGTTTTTT
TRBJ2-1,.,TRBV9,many,CASSVGPSPSSYNEQFF,TGTGCCAGCAGCGTAGGGCCCAGCCCGAGCTCCTACAATGAGCAGTTCTTC
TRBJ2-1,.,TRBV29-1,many,CSVRMGAREQFF,TGCAGCGTCAGGATGGGGGCTAGGGAGCAGTTCTTC
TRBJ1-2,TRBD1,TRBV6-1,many,CASRVTGSRNYGYTF,TGTGCCAGCAGGGTGACAGGGAGTAGGAACTATGGCTACACCTTC
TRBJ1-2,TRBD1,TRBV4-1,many,CASSQEPGGGISGTF,TGCGCCAGCAGCCAAGAGCCAGGGGGCGGGATATCGGGTACCTTC
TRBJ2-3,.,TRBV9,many,CASSVGRGNTDTQYF,TGTGCCAGCAGCGTAGGGAGGGGGAACACAGATACGCAGTATTTT
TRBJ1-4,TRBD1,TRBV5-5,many,CASSRIRDSQGLFF,TGTGCCAGCAGCAGGATAAGGGACAGCCAGGGACTGTTTTTT
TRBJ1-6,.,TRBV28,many,CASSVPGLSPNSPLHF,TGTGCCAGCAGTGTACCGGGACTCTCCCCTAATTCACCCCTCCACTTT
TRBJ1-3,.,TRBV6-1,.,CASSAKRIASGSTIYF,TGTGCCAGCAGTGCAAAACGGATAGCCTCTGGAAGCACCATATATTTT
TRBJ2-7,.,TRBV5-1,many,CASSFTSPGRGISYEQYF,TGCGCCAGCAGCTTTACTAGTCCGGGACGGGGAATCTCCTACGAGCAGTACTTC
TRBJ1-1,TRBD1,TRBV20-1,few,CSAMTGTENTEAFF,TGCAGTGCTATGACGGGGACAGAGAACACTGAAGCTTTCTTT
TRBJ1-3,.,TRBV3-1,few,CASSGWSPGNSGNTIYF,TGTGCCAGCAGCGGCTGGAGCCCGGGGAACTCTGGAAACACCATATATTTT
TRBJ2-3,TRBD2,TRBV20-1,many,CSARDLRGAIDTQYF,TGCAGTGCTAGAGATCTGCGGGGGGCCATAGATACGCAGTATTTT
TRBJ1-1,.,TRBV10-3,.,CAISRGNTEAFF,TGTGCCATCAGCCGGGGGAACACTGAAGCTTTCTTT
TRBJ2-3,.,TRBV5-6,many,CASAFDSADTQYF,TGTGCCAGCGCCTTTGACAGTGCAGATACGCAGTATTTT
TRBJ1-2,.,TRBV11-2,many,CASSQTRSGYGYTF,TGTGCCAGCAGCCAAACCCGGAGCGGGTATGGCTACACCTTC
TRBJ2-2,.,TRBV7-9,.,CASSLGAGELFF,TGTGCCAGCAGCTTGGGGGCCGGGGAGCTGTTTTTT
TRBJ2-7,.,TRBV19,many,CASSRTGTAYEQYF,TGTGCCAGTAGTAGAACCGGGACGGCCTACGAGCAGTACTTC
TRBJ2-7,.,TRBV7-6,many,CASSLVRSSYEQYF,TGTGCCAGCAGCTTAGTCCGGAGCTCCTACGAGCAGTACTTC
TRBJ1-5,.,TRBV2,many,CASGRGSNQPQHF,TGTGCCAGCGGGCGGGGGAGCAATCAGCCCCAGCATTTT
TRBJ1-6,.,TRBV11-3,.,CASSLVGQENSPLHF,TGTGCCAGCAGCTTAGTCGGGCAGGAGAATTCACCCCTCCACTTT
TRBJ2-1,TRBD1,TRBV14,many,CASSQDLQGAIVDEQFF,TGTGCCAGCAGCCAAGATTTGCAGGGGGCGATAGTCGATGAGCAGTTCTTC